This T cell receptor (beta chain) was sequenced for a study of T cells after yellow fever vaccination. The germline CDR1 and CDR2 sequences are SEHNR and FQNEAQ (reference sequence). The V end was cut by 7 bases, the J end by 3 bases, with 12 bases between. The CDR3 has 13 residues. As concerns this clonotype: What it recognizes is unknown.

Study-wide findings and caveats: Post-booster repertoires again held most primary-vaccination clones (roughly 95% CD4, about 90% CD8). Weaker, the secondary response peaked sooner, at day 5 versus 15. Of the clonotypes, a small share occurred in both CD4 and CD8 compartments.

5'RACE template switching produced TCR cDNA carrying a universal primer site and UMIs. TCRdb reanalysed the 5' RACE reads using MiXCR and keeps one entry per CDR3 protein. The table shows 550,000 or so distinct CDR3 sequences, with under 25% occurring only once. Specimen: PBMCs, collected 15 days after the yellow fever booster vaccination. The V gene is TRBV7-9, the J gene TRBJ1-2; D ambiguous. The sequence derives from a man aged 25 to 45 who received the YFV17D yellow fever vaccine. In nucleotides, the CDR3 is TGTGCCAGCAACCCAATTCAAGACTATGGCTACACCTTC. Encoded protein: CASNPIQDYGYTF.